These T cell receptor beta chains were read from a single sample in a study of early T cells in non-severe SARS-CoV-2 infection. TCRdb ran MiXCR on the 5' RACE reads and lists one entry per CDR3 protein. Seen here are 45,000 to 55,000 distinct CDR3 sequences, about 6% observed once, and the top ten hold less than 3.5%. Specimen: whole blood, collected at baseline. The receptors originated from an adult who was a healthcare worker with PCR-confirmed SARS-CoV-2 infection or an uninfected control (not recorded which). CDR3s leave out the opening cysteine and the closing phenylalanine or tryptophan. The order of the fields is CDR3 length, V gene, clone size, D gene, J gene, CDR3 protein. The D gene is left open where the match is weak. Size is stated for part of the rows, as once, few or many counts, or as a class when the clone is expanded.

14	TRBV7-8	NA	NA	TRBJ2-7	ASSPRETGTLFEQY
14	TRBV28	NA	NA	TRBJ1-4	ASSLGRTAGNRKLF
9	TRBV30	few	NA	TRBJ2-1	AWSGGHWQF
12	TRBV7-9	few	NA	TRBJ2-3	ASSLAISTDTQY
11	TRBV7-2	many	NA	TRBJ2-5	ASNSGTKGTQY
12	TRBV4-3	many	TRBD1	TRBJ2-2	ASSTGDRDGELF
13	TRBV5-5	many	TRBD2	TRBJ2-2	ASSSGLANTGELF
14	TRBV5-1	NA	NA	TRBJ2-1	ASSLDWQGPNNEQF
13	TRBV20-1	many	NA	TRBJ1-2	SAATRPGTEGGYT
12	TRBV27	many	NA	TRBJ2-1	AKDHDRSNNEQF
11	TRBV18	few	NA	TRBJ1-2	ASSPDGGYGYT
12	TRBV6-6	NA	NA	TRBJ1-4	ASASGTSNEKLF
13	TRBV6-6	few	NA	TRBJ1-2	ASAPRAANNYGYT
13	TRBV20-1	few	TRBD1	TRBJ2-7	SAKNPGQGRYEQY
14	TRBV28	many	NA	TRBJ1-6	ASSFPDAVGNSPLH
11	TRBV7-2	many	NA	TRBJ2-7	ASSPQTGYEQY
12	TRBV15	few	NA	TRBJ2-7	ATSREAPPSEQY
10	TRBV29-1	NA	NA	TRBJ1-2	SVGEDNYGYT
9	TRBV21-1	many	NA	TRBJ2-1	ASRDCNEQF
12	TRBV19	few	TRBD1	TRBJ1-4	ASRGTGSNEKLF
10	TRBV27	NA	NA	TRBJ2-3	ASSILGGTQY
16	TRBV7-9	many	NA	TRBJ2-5	ASSLPKTGGLPQETQY
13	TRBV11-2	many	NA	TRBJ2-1	ASSLDEESYNEQF
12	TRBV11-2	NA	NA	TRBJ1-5	ASSLGISNQPQH
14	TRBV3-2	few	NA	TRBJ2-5	ASSQPTGDAKETQY
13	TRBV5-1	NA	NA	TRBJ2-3	ASSSMGTPTDTQY
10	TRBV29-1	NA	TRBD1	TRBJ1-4	SAGTGREKLF
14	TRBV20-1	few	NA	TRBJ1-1	SAKPFEGEPPAEAF
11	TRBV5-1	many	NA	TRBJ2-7	ASSPDALSEQY
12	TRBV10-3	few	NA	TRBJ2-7	AIGKTGGTYEQY
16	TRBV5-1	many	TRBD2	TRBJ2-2	ASSFLQRGATNTGELF
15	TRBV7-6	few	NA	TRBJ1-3	ASSLAAGSGAGNTIY
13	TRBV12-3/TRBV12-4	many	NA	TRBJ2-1	ASSRGGRSYNEQF
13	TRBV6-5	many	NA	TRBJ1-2	ASSPATGGAGGDT
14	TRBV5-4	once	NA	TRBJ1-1	ASSPTRGAVNTEAF
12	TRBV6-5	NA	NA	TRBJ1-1	ASRRDGQNTEAF
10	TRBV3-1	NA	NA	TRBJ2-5	ASSHPLETQY
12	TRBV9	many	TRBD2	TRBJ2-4	ASSDGTSGAKKY
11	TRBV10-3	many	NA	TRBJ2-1	ATAKGEYNEQF
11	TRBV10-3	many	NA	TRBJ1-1	AITDRTNTEAF
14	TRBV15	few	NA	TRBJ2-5	ATSRALLGGQETQY
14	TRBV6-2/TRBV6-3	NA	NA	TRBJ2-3	ASSYAPTAYTDTQY
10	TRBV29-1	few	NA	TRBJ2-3	SVRLQGRTQY